The 8 T cell receptor beta chains in this list originate from one sample, sequenced in a study of radiotherapy plus CTLA-4 blockade in lung cancer. Method: immunoSEQ multiplex PCR; TCRdb's copy keeps in-frame clones and lacks some. The table includes roughly 25,000 clones, around 66% detected once. Sequencing was performed on peripheral blood, taken from a patient treated with radiotherapy plus ipilimumab. The receptors shown here come from a human donor with non-small cell lung cancer who had stable disease on radiotherapy plus ipilimumab.

This chain uses TRBV5-1 with TRBJ2-5; 14 bases map to TRBD2. Germline CDR1 is SGHRS and CDR2 is YFSETQ. J lost 4 bases, V lost 4 bases, and 12 bases had no gene match. This CDR3 has 18 residues. CDR3 nucleotides: TGCGCCAGCAGCCTGGGACTAGCGGGAGAATTGGTGGGAGAGACCCAGTACTTC. Translating it yields CASSLGLAGELVGETQYF.

J is TRBJ1-5 and V is TRBV28; a possible D gene is TRBD1 (6 bases). Germline V gene data show CDR1 as MDHEN and CDR2 as SYDVKM. The CDR3 runs 16 residues. V dropped 1 base and J dropped 4 bases, with 14 bases sitting between them. The CDR3 DNA follows: TGTGCCAGCAGTTTATCCCCAGGGAGGGGGAATCAGCCCCAGCATTTT. Its translation is CASSLSPGRGNQPQHF.

The chain is built from TRBV21-1 and TRBJ2-3; TRBD2 was called by the table and not checked on the DNA. TRBV21-1 is a listed pseudogene. The CDR3 runs 18 residues. The CDR3: CASSPPGLAGESTDTQYF. CDR3 nucleotide sequence: TGTGCCAGCAGCCCGCCGGGACTAGCGGGAGAGAGTACAGATACGCAGTATTTT.

The V call is TRBV7-2, the J call TRBJ2-7; D not resolved. Trimming cost V 5 bases and J 4 bases, with 12 bases left between them. CDR3 size: 13 residues. Germline V lookup: CDR1 SGHTA, CDR2 FQGNSA. In DNA form, the CDR3 reads TGTGCCAGCAGCCCAGACGCTCCATACGAGCAGTACTTC. This encodes CASSPDAPYEQYF.

As DNA, the CDR3 is TGTGCCAGCAGCCCTTCCCCCGATGTTGGCTACACCTTC. It specifies CASSPSPDVGYTF. The J gene is TRBJ1-2, the V gene TRBV11-2; D gene ambiguous. The germline V and J ends were trimmed by 5 bases and 7 bases, with 14 bases remaining between them. The germline CDR1 and CDR2 sequences are SGHAT and FQNNGV. CDR3 size: 13 residues.

V is TRBV29-1 and J is TRBJ2-1; 10 nucleotides line up with TRBD2. Germline assignment: CDR1 SQVTM and CDR2 ANQGSEA. The CDR3 consists of 13 residues. V was clipped by 4 bases and J by 8 bases; unmatched bases: 5. The CDR3 is CSVASGSKDEQFF. DNA for the CDR3: TGCAGCGTTGCTAGCGGGAGTAAGGATGAGCAGTTCTTC.

The chain joins TRBV19 to TRBJ1-1; D unclear. Trimming removed 3 bases at V and 4 bases at J, with 12 bases between. The CDR3 has 14 amino acids. The germline V gene has CDR1 LNHDA and CDR2 SQIVND (reference sequence). The chain's CDR3 is CASSILSTGTEAFF. CDR3 sequence (DNA): TGTGCCAGTAGTATCCTAAGTACCGGCACTGAAGCTTTCTTT.

CDR3: CASSATGFSYNEQFF. In DNA form, the CDR3 reads TGCGCCAGCAGTGCGACAGGGTTCTCCTACAATGAGCAGTTCTTC. J is TRBJ2-1 and V is TRBV10-2; TRBD1 matches at 7 bases. V lost 4 bases, J lost 0 bases, and 3 bases stayed unmatched. The CDR3 is 15 amino acids. The V gene's germline CDR1 is WSHSY and CDR2 SAAADI.